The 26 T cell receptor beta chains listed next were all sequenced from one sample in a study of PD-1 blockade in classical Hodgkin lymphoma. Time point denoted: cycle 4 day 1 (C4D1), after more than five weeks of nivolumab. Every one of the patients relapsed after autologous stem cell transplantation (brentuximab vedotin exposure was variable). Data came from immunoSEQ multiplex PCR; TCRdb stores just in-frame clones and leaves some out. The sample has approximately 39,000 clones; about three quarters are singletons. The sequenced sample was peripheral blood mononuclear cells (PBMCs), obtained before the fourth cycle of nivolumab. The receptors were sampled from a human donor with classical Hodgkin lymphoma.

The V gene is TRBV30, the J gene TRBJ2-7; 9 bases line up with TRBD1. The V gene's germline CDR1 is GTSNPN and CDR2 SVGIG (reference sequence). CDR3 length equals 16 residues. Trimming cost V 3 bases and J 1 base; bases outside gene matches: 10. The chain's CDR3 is CAWRLQGAGVSYEQYF. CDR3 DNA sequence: TGTGCCTGGAGGCTACAGGGGGCGGGGGTTTCCTACGAGCAGTACTTC. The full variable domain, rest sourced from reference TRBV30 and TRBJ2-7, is SQTIHQWPATLVQPVGSPLSLECTVEGTSNPNLYWYRQAAGRGLQLLFYSVGIGQISSEVPQNLSASRPQDRQFILSSKKLLLSDSGFYLCAWRLQGAGVSYEQYFGPGTRLTVT.

CDR3 nucleotide sequence: TGCGCCAGCAGCTTGGAGCCTGGGGCGGGTGATCAGCCCCAGCATTTT. It encodes CASSLEPGAGDQPQHF. The chain carries TRBV5-1 and TRBJ1-5; maybe TRBD1 (5 bases). This CDR3 has 16 amino acids. Looked up from germline, CDR1 is SGHRS and CDR2 is YFSETQ. The V gene lost 0 bases and the J gene lost 5 bases, with 15 bases spanning the gap.

CDR3 sequence (DNA): TGTGCCAGCAGCGGAACCCCGGGACTAGCGGTCACAGATACGCAGTATTTT. It yields the protein CASSGTPGLAVTDTQYF. The J gene is TRBJ2-3, the V gene TRBV13, with 11 positions matching TRBD2. V shed 5 bases and J 2 bases; nucleotides not matched to a gene: 9. The length of the CDR3 is 17 residues. Per germline, CDR1 PRHDT and CDR2 FYEKMQ (reference sequence).

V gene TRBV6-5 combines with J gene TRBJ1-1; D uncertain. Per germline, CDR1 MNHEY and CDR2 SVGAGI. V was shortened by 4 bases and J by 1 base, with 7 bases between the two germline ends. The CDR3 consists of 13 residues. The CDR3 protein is CASSLDGNTEAFF. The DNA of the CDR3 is TGTGCCAGCAGTTTAGACGGGAACACTGAAGCTTTCTTT.

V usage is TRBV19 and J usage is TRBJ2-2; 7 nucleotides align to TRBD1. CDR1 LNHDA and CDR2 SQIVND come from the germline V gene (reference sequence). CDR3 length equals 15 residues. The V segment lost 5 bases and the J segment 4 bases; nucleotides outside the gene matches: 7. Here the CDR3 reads CASSDRDRSTGELFF. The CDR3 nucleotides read TGTGCCAGTAGTGACAGGGATAGGAGCACCGGGGAGCTGTTTTTT.

The CDR3, as DNA: TGTGCCTGGAGTAATTTGGCGAACACTGAAGCTTTCTTT. Translation: CAWSNLANTEAFF. The V call is TRBV30, the J call TRBJ1-1; no reliable D call. This CDR3 has 13 residues. V was cut by 2 bases and J by 1 base, with 8 bases left in between. Germline V lookup: CDR1 GTSNPN, CDR2 SVGIG (reference sequence).

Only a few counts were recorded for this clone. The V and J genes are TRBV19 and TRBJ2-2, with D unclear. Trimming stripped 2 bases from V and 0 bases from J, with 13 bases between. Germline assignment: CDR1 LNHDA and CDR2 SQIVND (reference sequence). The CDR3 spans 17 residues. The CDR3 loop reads CASSIRNSGANTGELFF. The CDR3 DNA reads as TGTGCCAGTAGTATAAGGAACAGTGGAGCGAACACCGGGGAGCTGTTTTTT.

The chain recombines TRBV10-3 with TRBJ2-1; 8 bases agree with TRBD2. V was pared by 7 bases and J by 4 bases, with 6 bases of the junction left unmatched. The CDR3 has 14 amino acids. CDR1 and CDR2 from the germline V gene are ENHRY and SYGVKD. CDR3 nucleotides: TGTGCCATCATGGGCGGGGGGTTATACAATGAGCAGTTCTTC. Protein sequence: CAIMGGGLYNEQFF.

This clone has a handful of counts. CDR3 in DNA: TGTGCCAGCAGCCGTCAACAACAGAGCAATCAGCCCCAGCATTTT. Protein sequence: CASSRQQQSNQPQHF. J is TRBJ1-5 and V is TRBV6-1; D unresolved. This CDR3 spans 15 amino acids. CDR1 and CDR2 (germline): MNHNS, SASEGT. Trimming removed 6 bases at V and 1 base at J, with 13 bases between.

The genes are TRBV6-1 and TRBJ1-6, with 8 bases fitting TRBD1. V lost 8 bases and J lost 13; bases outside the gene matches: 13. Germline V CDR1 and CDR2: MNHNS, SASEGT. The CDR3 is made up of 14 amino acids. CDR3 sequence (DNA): TGTGCCAGCGCAGGACGTACAGGGGGTGACCCCCTCCACTTT. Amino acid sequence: CASAGRTGGDPLHF.

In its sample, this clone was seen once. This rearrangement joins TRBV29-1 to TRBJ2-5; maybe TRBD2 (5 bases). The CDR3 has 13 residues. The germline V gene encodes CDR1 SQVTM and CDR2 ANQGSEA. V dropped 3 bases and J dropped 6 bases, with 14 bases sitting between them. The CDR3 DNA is TGCAGCGTTGATACTAGAGGGCGGAAGACCCAGTACTTC. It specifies CSVDTRGRKTQYF.

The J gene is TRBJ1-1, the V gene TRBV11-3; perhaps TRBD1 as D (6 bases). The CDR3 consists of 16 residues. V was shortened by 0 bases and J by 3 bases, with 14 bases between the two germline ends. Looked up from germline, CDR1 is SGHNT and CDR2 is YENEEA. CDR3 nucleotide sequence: TGTGCCAGCAGCTTAGATCAGATAGGGGGACACACTGAAGCTTTCTTT. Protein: CASSLDQIGGHTEAFF.

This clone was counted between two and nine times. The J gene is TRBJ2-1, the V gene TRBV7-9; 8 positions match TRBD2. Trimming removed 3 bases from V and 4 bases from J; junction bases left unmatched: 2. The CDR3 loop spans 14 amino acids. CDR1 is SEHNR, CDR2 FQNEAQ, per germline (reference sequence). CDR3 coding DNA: TGTGCCAGCAGCTTCGGCGGGGGGTACAATGAGCAGTTCTTC. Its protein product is CASSFGGGYNEQFF.

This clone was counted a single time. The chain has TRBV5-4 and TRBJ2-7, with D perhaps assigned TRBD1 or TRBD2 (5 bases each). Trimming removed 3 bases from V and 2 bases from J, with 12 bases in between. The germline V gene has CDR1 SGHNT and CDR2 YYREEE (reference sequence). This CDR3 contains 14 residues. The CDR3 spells CASSYPGRTYEQYF. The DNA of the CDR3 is TGTGCCAGCAGCTATCCGGGACGGACCTACGAGCAGTACTTC.

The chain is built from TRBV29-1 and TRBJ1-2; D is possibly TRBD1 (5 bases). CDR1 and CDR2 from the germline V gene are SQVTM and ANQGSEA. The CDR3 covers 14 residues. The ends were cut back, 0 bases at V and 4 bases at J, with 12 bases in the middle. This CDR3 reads CSVEDRTGSYGYTF. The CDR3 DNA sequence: TGCAGCGTTGAAGATCGAACAGGTTCCTATGGCTACACCTTC.

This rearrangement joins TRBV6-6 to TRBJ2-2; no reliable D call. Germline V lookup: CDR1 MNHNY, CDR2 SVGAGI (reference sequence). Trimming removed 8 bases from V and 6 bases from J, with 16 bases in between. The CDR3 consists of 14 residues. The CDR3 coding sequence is TGTGCCAGCGCCAAAGATGCGGTCTCCGGGGAGCTGTTTTTT. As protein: CASAKDAVSGELFF.

CDR3 in DNA: TGTGCCAGCAGCTTTTTAGCGGCCCCCTACGAGCAGTACTTC. It yields the protein CASSFLAAPYEQYF. The V call is TRBV11-2, the J call TRBJ2-7, with a tentative D call TRBD2 (6 bases). The CDR3 is 14 residues long. CDR1 SGHAT and CDR2 FQNNGV come from the germline V gene. V was pared by 3 bases and J by 2 bases, with 11 bases between.

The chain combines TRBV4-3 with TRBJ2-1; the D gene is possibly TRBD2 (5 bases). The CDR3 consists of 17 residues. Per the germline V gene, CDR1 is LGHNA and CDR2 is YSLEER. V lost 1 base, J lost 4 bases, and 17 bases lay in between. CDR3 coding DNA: TGCGCCAGCAGCCAAGGACAAACCGGGATACGTTACAATGAGCAGTTCTTC. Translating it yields CASSQGQTGIRYNEQFF.

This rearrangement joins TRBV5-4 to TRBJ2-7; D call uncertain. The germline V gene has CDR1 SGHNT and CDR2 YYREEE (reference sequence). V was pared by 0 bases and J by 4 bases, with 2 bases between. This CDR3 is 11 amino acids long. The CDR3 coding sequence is TGTGCCAGCAGCTTGGGGTACGAGCAGTACTTC. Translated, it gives CASSLGYEQYF.

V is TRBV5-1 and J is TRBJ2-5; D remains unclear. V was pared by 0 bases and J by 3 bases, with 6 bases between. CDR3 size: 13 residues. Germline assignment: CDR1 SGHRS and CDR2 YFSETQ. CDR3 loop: CASSLGPEETQYF. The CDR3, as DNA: TGCGCCAGCAGCTTGGGCCCGGAAGAGACCCAGTACTTC.

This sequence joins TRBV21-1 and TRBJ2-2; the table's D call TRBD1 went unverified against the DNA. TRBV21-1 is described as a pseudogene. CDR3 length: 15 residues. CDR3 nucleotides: TGTGCCAGCACCTGGGGCACCGAGAACACCGGGGAGCTGTTTTTT. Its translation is CASTWGTENTGELFF.

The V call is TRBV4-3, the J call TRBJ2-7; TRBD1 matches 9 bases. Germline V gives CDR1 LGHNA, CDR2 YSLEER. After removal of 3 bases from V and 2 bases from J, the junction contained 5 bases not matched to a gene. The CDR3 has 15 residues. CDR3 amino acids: CASSQGQGLPYEQYF. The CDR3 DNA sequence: TGCGCCAGCAGCCAGGGACAGGGTCTTCCCTACGAGCAGTACTTC.

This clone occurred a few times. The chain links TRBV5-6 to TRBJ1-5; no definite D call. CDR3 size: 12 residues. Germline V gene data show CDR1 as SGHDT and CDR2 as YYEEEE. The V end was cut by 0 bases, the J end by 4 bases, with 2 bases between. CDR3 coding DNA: TGTGCCAGCAGCTTGGGGAATCAGCCCCAGCATTTT. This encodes CASSLGNQPQHF.

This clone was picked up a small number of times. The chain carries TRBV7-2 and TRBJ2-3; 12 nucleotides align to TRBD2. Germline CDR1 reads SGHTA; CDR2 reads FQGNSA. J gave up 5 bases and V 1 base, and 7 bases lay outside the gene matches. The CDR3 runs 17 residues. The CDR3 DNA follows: TGTGCCAGCAGCTTAGACCTAGCGGGGGGGCGGAGAGATACGCAGTATTTT. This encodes CASSLDLAGGRRDTQYF.

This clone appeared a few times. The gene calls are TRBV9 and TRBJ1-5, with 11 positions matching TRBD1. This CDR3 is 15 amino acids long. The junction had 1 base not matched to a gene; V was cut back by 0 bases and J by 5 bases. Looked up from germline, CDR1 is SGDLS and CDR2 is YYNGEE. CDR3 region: CASSVGTGGYQPQHF. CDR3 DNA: TGTGCCAGCAGCGTAGGGACAGGGGGCTATCAGCCCCAGCATTTT.

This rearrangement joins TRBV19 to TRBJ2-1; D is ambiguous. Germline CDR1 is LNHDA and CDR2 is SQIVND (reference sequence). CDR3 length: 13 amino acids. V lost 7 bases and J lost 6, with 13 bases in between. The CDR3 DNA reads TGTGCCAGTATAGGTCTCTACCCCAATGAGCAGTTCTTC. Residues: CASIGLYPNEQFF. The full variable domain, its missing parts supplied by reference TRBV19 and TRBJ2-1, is DGGITQSPKYLFRKEGQNVTLSCEQNLNHDAMYWYRQDPGQGLRLIYYSQIVNDFQKGDIAEGYSVSREKKESFPLTVTSAQKNPTAFYLCASIGLYPNEQFFGPGTRLTVL.